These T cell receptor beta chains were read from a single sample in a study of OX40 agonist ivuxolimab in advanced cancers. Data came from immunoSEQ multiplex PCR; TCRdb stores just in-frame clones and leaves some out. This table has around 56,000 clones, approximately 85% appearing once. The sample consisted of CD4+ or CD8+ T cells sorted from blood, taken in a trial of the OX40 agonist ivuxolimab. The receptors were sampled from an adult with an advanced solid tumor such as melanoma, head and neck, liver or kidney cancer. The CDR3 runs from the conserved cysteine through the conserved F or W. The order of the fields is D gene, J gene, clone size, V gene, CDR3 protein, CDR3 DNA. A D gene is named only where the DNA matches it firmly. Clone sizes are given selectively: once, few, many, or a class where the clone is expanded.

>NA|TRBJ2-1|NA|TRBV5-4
CASSPELREQFF
TGTGCCAGCAGCCCGGAATTACGCGAGCAGTTCTTC
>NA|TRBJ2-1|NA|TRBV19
CASSITNEQFF
TGTGCCAGTAGTATAACCAATGAGCAGTTCTTC
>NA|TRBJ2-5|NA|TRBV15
CATSKGLQETQYF
TGTGCCACCAGCAAGGGGCTACAAGAGACCCAGTACTTC
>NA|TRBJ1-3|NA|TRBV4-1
CASSDRISGNTIYF
TGCGCCAGCAGCGACAGGATCTCTGGAAACACCATATATTTT
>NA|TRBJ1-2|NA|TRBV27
CASSLSGGLSNYGYTF
TGTGCCAGCAGTTTATCGGGCGGCCTTTCTAACTATGGCTACACCTTC
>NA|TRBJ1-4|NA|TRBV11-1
CASSWAEAEGNKEKLFF
TGTGCCAGCAGCTGGGCCGAGGCAGAGGGTAATAAGGAAAAACTGTTTTTT
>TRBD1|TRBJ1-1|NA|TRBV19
CASSLTGGLEAFF
TGTGCCAGTAGCTTGACAGGGGGCCTAGAAGCTTTCTTT
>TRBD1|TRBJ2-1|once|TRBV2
CASSMGQGSYNEQFF
TGTGCCAGCAGTATGGGACAGGGGTCCTACAATGAGCAGTTCTTC
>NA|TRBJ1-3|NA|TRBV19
CASKIGNTIYF
TGTGCCAGTAAGATTGGAAACACCATATATTTT
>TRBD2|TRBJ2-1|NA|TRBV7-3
CASSLPGGREGNSYNEQFF
TGTGCCAGCAGCTTACCCGGCGGGCGGGAGGGAAACTCCTATAATGAGCAGTTCTTC
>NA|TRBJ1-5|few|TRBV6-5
CASSFSDNQPQHF
TGTGCCAGCAGTTTCTCTGACAATCAGCCCCAGCATTTT
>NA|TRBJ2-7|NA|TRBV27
CASSFALRGGEQYF
TGTGCCAGCAGTTTCGCCTTAAGGGGGGGGGAGCAGTACTTC
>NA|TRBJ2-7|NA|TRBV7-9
CASSPEERDLVYEQYF
TGTGCCAGCAGCCCCGAGGAACGGGACCTCGTCTACGAGCAGTACTTC
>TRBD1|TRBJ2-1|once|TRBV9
CASSAQGASDNEQFF
TGTGCCAGCAGCGCGCAGGGGGCAAGCGACAATGAGCAGTTCTTC
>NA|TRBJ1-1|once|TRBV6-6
CASSHPQGMNTEAFF
TGTGCCAGCAGTCACCCCCAGGGAATGAACACTGAAGCTTTCTTT
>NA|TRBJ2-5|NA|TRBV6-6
CASSTIRDIQETQYF
TGTGCCAGCAGCACTATACGGGACATTCAAGAGACCCAGTACTTC
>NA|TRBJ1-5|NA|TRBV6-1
CASSFHSSPQHF
TGTGCCAGCAGTTTTCATTCGTCGCCCCAGCATTTT
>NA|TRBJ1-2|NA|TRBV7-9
CASSLPWEGPDYGYTF
TGTGCCAGCAGCTTACCCTGGGAGGGGCCCGACTATGGCTACACCTTC
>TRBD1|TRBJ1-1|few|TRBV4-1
CASSQRTGLNTEAFF
TGCGCCAGCAGCCAACGGACAGGGCTAAACACTGAAGCTTTCTTT
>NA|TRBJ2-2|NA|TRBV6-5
CASSYENTGELFF
TGTGCCAGCAGTTACGAGAACACCGGGGAGCTGTTTTTT
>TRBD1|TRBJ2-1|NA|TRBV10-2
CASSDRGHEQFF
TGCGCCAGCAGCGACAGGGGCCATGAGCAGTTCTTC
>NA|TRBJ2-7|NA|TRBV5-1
CASSLTGENYEQYF
TGCGCCAGCAGCTTGACAGGTGAAAACTACGAGCAGTACTTC
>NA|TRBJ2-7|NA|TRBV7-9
CASSSSLDYEQYF
TGTGCCAGCAGCTCCAGTCTCGACTACGAGCAGTACTTC
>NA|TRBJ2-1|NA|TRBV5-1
CASSTYHSGNEQFF
TGCGCCAGCAGTACCTACCATTCGGGGAATGAGCAGTTCTTC
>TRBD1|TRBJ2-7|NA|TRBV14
CASSQGGTGWSEQYF
TGTGCCAGCAGCCAAGGTGGGACAGGTTGGTCCGAGCAGTACTTC
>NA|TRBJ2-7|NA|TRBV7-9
CASSPSGSYEQYF
TGTGCCAGCAGTCCCTCTGGATCCTACGAGCAGTACTTC
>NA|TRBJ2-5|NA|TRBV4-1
CASSQAPPLSKGETQYF
TGCGCCAGCAGCCAAGCCCCCCCTTTAAGCAAGGGAGAGACCCAGTACTTC
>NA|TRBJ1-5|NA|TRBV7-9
CASSFADYSNQPQHF
TGTGCCAGCAGCTTTGCAGATTATAGCAATCAGCCCCAGCATTTT
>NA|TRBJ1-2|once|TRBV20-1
CSAYSRHGYTF
TGCAGTGCCTATTCGCGGCATGGCTACACCTTC
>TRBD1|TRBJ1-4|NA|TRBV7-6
CASSPETGVREKLFF
TGTGCCAGCAGCCCGGAGACAGGGGTTAGAGAAAAACTGTTTTTT
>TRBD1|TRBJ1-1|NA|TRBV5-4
CASSLEGGVNTEAFF
TGTGCCAGCAGCTTGGAAGGGGGCGTGAACACTGAAGCTTTCTTT
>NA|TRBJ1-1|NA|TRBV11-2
CASEGVGAFF
TGTGCCAGCGAGGGAGTCGGGGCTTTCTTT
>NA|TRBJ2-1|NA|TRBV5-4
CASSRASNEQFF
TGTGCCAGCAGCCGAGCTAGTAATGAGCAGTTCTTC
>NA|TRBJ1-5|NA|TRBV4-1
CASSQGEAGNQPQHF
TGCGCCAGCAGCCAAGGTGAGGCAGGCAATCAGCCCCAGCATTTT
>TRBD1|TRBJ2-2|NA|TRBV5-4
CASSLGTGGNGELFF
TGTGCCAGCAGCTTGGGGACAGGGGGTAACGGGGAGCTGTTTTTT
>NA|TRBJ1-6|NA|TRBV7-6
CASSLDNSPLHF
TGTGCCAGCAGCTTAGATAATTCACCCCTCCACTTT
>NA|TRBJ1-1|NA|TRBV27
CASSFLGTNTEAFF
TGTGCCAGCAGTTTCTTAGGGACGAACACTGAAGCTTTCTTT
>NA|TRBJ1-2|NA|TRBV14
CASSPAGTPYGYTF
TGTGCCAGCAGCCCAGCCGGGACTCCCTATGGCTACACCTTC
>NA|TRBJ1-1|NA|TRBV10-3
CAIGDPGTAFF
TGTGCCATCGGGGACCCGGGAACGGCTTTCTTT
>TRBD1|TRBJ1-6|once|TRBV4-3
CASSRRQGGDSPLHF
TGCGCCAGCAGCCGTAGACAGGGGGGTGATTCACCCCTCCACTTT
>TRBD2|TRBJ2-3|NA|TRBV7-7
CASSLGSGGTDTQYF
TGTGCCAGCAGCTTAGGTAGCGGGGGAACAGATACGCAGTATTTT
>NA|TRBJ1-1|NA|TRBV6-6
CASSYGQVIESTEAFF
TGTGCCAGCAGTTACGGTCAGGTCATTGAAAGCACTGAAGCTTTCTTT
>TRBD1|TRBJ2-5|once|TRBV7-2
CASSPVGTGPQETQYF
TGTGCCAGCAGCCCCGTCGGGACAGGGCCGCAAGAGACCCAGTACTTC
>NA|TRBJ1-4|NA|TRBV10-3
CAISEGGGGKLFF
TGTGCCATCAGTGAAGGGGGAGGGGGAAAACTGTTTTTT
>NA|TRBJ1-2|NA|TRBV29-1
CSVEVPVTYGYTF
TGCAGCGTTGAAGTTCCAGTAACCTATGGCTACACCTTC
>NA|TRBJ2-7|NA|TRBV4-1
CASSRGQTYEQYF
TGCGCCAGCAGCCGAGGACAGACCTACGAGCAGTACTTC
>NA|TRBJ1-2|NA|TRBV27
CASSPSGTQRNGYTF
TGTGCCAGCAGTCCATCCGGGACTCAGAGAAATGGCTACACCTTC
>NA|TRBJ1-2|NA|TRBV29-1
CSVEGDYGYTF
TGCAGCGTTGAAGGGGACTATGGCTACACCTTC
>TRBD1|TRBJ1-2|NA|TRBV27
CATYAGDSGGYTF
TGTGCCACCTACGCGGGGGACAGCGGTGGCTACACCTTC
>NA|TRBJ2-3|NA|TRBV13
CASSGRLRELTDTQYF
TGTGCCAGCAGCGGACGCCTCAGGGAGCTCACAGATACGCAGTATTTT
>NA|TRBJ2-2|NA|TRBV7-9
CASSLGALLSGELFF
TGTGCCAGCAGCTTAGGAGCCCTCCTTTCCGGGGAGCTGTTTTTT
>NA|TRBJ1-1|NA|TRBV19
CASSIDSPGSEAFF
TGTGCCAGTAGTATCGACAGCCCCGGGTCTGAAGCTTTCTTT
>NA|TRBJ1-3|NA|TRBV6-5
CASSYGSGNTIYF
TGTGCCAGCAGTTACGGGTCTGGAAACACCATATATTTT